These 9 T cell receptor beta chains originate from one sample sequenced in a study of Ad26.COV2.S vaccination and SARS-CoV-2 variants. Treatment here: 15 to 20 received Ad26.COV2.S at low or high dose, single or two shots; roughly five received placebo; per-sample allocation not given. Sampling took place 63 days after the first vaccine or placebo injection. Sequenced by immunoSEQ multiplex PCR; TCRdb stores in-frame clones only, minus some. The sample holds a few hundred thousand clones, around 87% seen once. The sample consisted of peripheral blood, taken in a trial of Ad26.COV2.S vaccine versus placebo. These receptors were collected from a person between 18 and 59 years old who received the Ad26.COV2.S COVID-19 vaccine or a placebo.

The chain joins TRBV11-2 to TRBJ1-1; TRBD1 agrees at 7 bases. Germline lookup yields CDR1 SGHAT and CDR2 FQNNGV. This CDR3 region has 15 residues. Trimming removed 6 bases from V and 2 bases from J; junction bases left unmatched: 9. CDR3 nucleotides: TGTGCCAGCAGTAGACAGGGTGGGGTAAACACTGAAGCTTTCTTT. Translated, it gives CASSRQGGVNTEAFF.

This clone is a singleton in its sample. J is TRBJ2-6 and V is TRBV4-1; D call uncertain. The ends were cut back, 0 bases at V and 0 bases at J, with 3 bases in the middle. Germline V CDR1 and CDR2: MGHRA, YSYEKL. CDR3 length: 15 residues. The CDR3 is CASSQEISGANVLTF. The DNA for the CDR3 is TGCGCCAGCAGCCAAGAGATCTCTGGGGCCAACGTCCTGACTTTC.

The J gene is TRBJ2-2, the V gene TRBV7-2; 9 positions match TRBD1. CDR1 is SGHTA, CDR2 FQGNSA, per germline. There are 16 residues in the CDR3. Unmatched junction bases numbered 7, after V lost 5 bases and J lost 3 bases. The CDR3 DNA follows: TGTGCCAGCAGCACCGGTGGGACAGGGTACACCGGGGAGCTGTTTTTT. It encodes CASSTGGTGYTGELFF.

This clone appeared once. The rearrangement joins TRBV7-3 to TRBJ2-4; 9 bases align to TRBD1. This CDR3 spans 14 amino acids. V dropped 5 bases and J dropped 4; count of bases not matched to a gene: 3. Germline-derived CDR1 and CDR2 are SGHTA and FQGTGA. CDR3 residues: CASSMGQGKNIQYF. CDR3 bases: TGTGCCAGCAGCATGGGACAGGGTAAAAACATTCAGTACTTC.

This chain joins TRBV5-1 and TRBJ2-7; 7 bases line up with TRBD2. V was clipped by 4 bases and J by 3 bases; unmatched bases: 13. Germline V gives CDR1 SGHRS, CDR2 YFSETQ. The CDR3 totals 16 residues. In DNA, the CDR3 is TGCGCCAGCAGCCCGTTAGGAGCGGGAACCAACTACGAGCAGTACTTC. Amino acids: CASSPLGAGTNYEQYF.

The chain combines TRBV5-1 with TRBJ2-5, with TRBD1 as a possible D gene (6 bases). This CDR3 region has 14 residues. With 0 bases removed from V and 3 bases from J, the gap between germline ends came to 9 bases. The germline V gene encodes CDR1 SGHRS and CDR2 YFSETQ. For the CDR3, the DNA is TGCGCCAGCAGCTTGGGGGGGACAAAAGAGACCCAGTACTTC. It encodes CASSLGGTKETQYF.

The rearrangement links TRBV27 to TRBJ2-3; tentatively, D is TRBD2 (5 bases). The length of the CDR3 is 14 residues. V lost 1 base to trimming and J lost 5 bases, with 10 bases between them. The germline V gene has CDR1 MNHEY and CDR2 SMNVEV (reference sequence). CDR3 loop: CASSLLGVGDTQYF. The CDR3 coding sequence is TGTGCCAGCAGTTTATTGGGAGTTGGAGATACGCAGTATTTT.

The chain links TRBV5-1 to TRBJ1-1, with D perhaps TRBD1 (6 bases). V was shortened by 1 base and J by 5 bases, with 18 bases between the two germline ends. Germline loops: CDR1 SGHRS, CDR2 YFSETQ. The CDR3 consists of 16 residues. The CDR3 protein is CASSLFSDSLGTEAFF. The DNA for the CDR3 is TGCGCCAGCAGCTTGTTCTCGGACAGCCTCGGGACTGAAGCTTTCTTT.

The rearrangement joins TRBV2 to TRBJ2-7; 8 bases agree with TRBD2. V trimming: 7 bases; J trimming: 0 bases; junction bases outside the gene matches: 5. CDR1 and CDR2 from the germline V gene are SNHLY and FYNNEI. CDR3 size: 14 residues. The DNA of the CDR3 is TGTGCCAGCAAAATAGCGGGGAGCTCCTACGAGCAGTACTTC. Translating gives CASKIAGSSYEQYF.